This T cell receptor (beta chain) was retrieved from a study of blood T cell repertoires in COVID-19. About the research overall: Samples taken during acute and convalescent COVID-19 were collected in the United States, Italy and Spain. Sources were T cells, B-cell-depleted T cells, or PBMCs; the material itself was cDNA or gDNA.

In the authors' methods: Amplification of reference gene primers was used by the study to estimate nucleated cell counts. Generated by immunoSEQ multiplex PCR, the TCRdb table keeps only in-frame clones and is missing some. The DNA was the basis for D and trimming; V, J and clone size are from that table. Of about 120,000 clones in the sample, about 90% were seen once. The CDR3 has 16 residues. Per the germline V gene, CDR1 is LGHDT and CDR2 is YNNKEL (reference sequence). Trimming shortened V by 1 base and J by 1 base, and 11 bases separated the two germline ends. Specimen: peripheral blood. The receptor comes from a woman aged 45-65 years with active or convalescent COVID-19. The J gene is TRBJ1-5, the V gene TRBV3-1 (or the pseudogene TRBV3-2); D perhaps matches TRBD1 (6 bases). The DNA of the CDR3 is TGTGCCAGCAGCCAAGGGCAGGGGACGAGCAATCAGCCCCAGCATTTT. Translated: CASSQGQGTSNQPQHF.